The 15 T cell receptor beta chains below come from one sample, sequenced in a study of radiotherapy plus CTLA-4 blockade in lung cancer. TCRdb keeps only in-frame clones here, not all; method: immunoSEQ multiplex PCR. The table has some 120,000 clones, roughly 86% seen once; the top ten hold 3.3%. This material consisted of peripheral blood, taken from a patient treated with radiotherapy plus ipilimumab. These receptors originate from a human donor with non-small cell lung cancer that progressed on radiotherapy plus ipilimumab. Some clones in this sample may be carry-over from other donors' samples.

This clone turned up a few times. The chain carries TRBV4-3 and TRBJ1-1; D remains unclear. This CDR3 has 16 residues. V lost 0 bases, J lost 2 bases, and 13 bases lay in between. Germline V gene lookup returns CDR1 LGHNA and CDR2 YSLEER. CDR3: CASSQDLYSLNTEAFF. The CDR3 coding sequence is TGCGCCAGCAGCCAAGATCTGTACAGCCTAAACACTGAAGCTTTCTTT.

The chain has TRBV11-2 and TRBJ2-7; D might be TRBD1 (5 bases). CDR3 length equals 15 residues. Trimming left V 3 bases short and J 4 bases short, with 16 bases between. Germline CDR1 SGHAT, CDR2 FQNNGV. CDR3 DNA: TGTGCCAGCAGCTTCGGCAGGGTAGTTCCATACGAGCAGTACTTC. It translates to CASSFGRVVPYEQYF.

This clone was detected only once. Mismatch with germline at one junction end may stem from a read error. The CDR3 spells CATSGDRAGQPQHF. The CDR3 nucleotides are TGTGCCACCAGCGGAGACAGGGCGGGACAGCCCCAGCATTTT. The chain links TRBV15 to TRBJ1-5, with 7 positions matching TRBD1. Germline lookup yields CDR1 LNHNV and CDR2 YYDKDF (reference sequence). The CDR3 has 14 residues.

The chain carries TRBV19 and TRBJ1-1, with unresolved D. Looked up from germline, CDR1 is LNHDA and CDR2 is SQIVND (reference sequence). Trimming shortened V by 3 bases and J by 3 bases, and 8 bases separated the two germline ends. The CDR3 runs 13 residues. The CDR3 sequence: CASSIGHYTEAFF. The CDR3 nucleotides are TGTGCCAGTAGTATCGGGCATTACACTGAAGCTTTCTTT.

The V and J genes are TRBV9 and TRBJ2-5, with 9 bases lining up with TRBD2. Germline V lookup: CDR1 SGDLS, CDR2 YYNGEE. J gave up 1 base and V 2 bases, and 3 bases lay outside the gene matches. This CDR3 is built from 15 residues. The CDR3 DNA reads as TGTGCCAGCAGCGTTCTAGCGGGGATCCAAGAGACCCAGTACTTC. Protein: CASSVLAGIQETQYF.

The chain recombines TRBV7-3 with TRBJ2-3; 7 nucleotides line up with TRBD1. The germline gives CDR1 SGHTA, CDR2 FQGTGA. V was clipped by 5 bases and J by 6 bases; unmatched bases: 8. The CDR3 loop spans 14 amino acids. This CDR3 reads CASSRQGRGDTQYF. The DNA for the CDR3 is TGTGCCAGCAGCCGACAGGGACGTGGGGATACGCAGTATTTT.

This clone came up a few times. The rearrangement joins TRBV27 to TRBJ1-6; D perhaps matches TRBD1 (5 bases). Germline V gene data show CDR1 as MNHEY and CDR2 as SMNVEV (reference sequence). The CDR3 covers 14 residues. Trimming removed 3 bases at V and 7 bases at J, with 10 bases between. The CDR3 is CASSFIQGNSPLHF. Here the CDR3 DNA reads TGTGCCAGCAGTTTCATCCAGGGCAATTCACCCCTCCACTTT.

This clone has just a few counts. This rearrangement joins TRBV4-2 to TRBJ2-7; no definite D call. The germline V gene encodes CDR1 LGHNA and CDR2 YNFKEQ. This CDR3 is built from 14 residues. Deletions cut 0 bases from V and 3 bases from J, with 9 bases between. CDR3 sequence: CASSQEVSVYEQYF. CDR3 nucleotides: TGTGCCAGCAGCCAAGAGGTGTCAGTCTACGAGCAGTACTTC.

J is TRBJ1-5 and V is TRBV19, with D unresolved. V shed 5 bases and J shed 3 bases, with 5 bases lying between them. CDR3 length: 12 residues. Germline CDR1 and CDR2: LNHDA and SQIVND (reference sequence). The CDR3 here is CASSLDNQPQHF. The CDR3 DNA sequence: TGTGCCAGTAGTCTGGACAATCAGCCCCAGCATTTT. Full variable domain (remainder filled in from reference TRBV19 and TRBJ1-5): DGGITQSPKYLFRKEGQNVTLSCEQNLNHDAMYWYRQDPGQGLRLIYYSQIVNDFQKGDIAEGYSVSREKKESFPLTVTSAQKNPTAFYLCASSLDNQPQHFGDGTRLSIL.

The gene calls are TRBV27 and TRBJ2-7; 8 nucleotides agree with TRBD1. Trimming at V came to 6 bases and at J to 2 bases, leaving 12 bases not matched to a gene. The CDR3 length is 16 residues. The germline CDR1 and CDR2 sequences are MNHEY and SMNVEV (reference sequence). This chain's CDR3 is CASSSAPGTGTYEQYF. The CDR3, as DNA: TGTGCCAGCAGCTCAGCCCCCGGGACAGGAACCTACGAGCAGTACTTC.

The V and J genes are TRBV6-1 and TRBJ2-7; the match to TRBD1 covers 12 bases. After removal of 4 bases from V and 7 bases from J, the junction contained 11 bases not matched to a gene. Germline CDR1 MNHNS, CDR2 SASEGT. There are 16 residues in the CDR3. The CDR3 DNA reads TGTGCCAGCAGTGTTCAAAGGGGACAGGGGGCTTGGGAGCAGTACTTC. Translation: CASSVQRGQGAWEQYF.

Ten or more counts support this clone. V usage is TRBV12-5 and J usage is TRBJ1-2, with TRBD1 matching over 8 bases. The CDR3 sequence is 16 residues long. The germline V gene has CDR1 LGHNT and CDR2 FRNRAP. V lost 0 bases, J lost 7 bases, and 10 bases stayed unmatched. The CDR3 region has the DNA TGTGCTAGTGGTTTGGTACAGTGGCAGGGGGCACGTGGCTACACCTTC. It is translated as CASGLVQWQGARGYTF.

As DNA, the CDR3 is TGCGCCAGCAGCCAAGATATGGGAGATCAGCCCCAGCATTTT. Protein sequence: CASSQDMGDQPQHF. The chain recombines TRBV4-3 with TRBJ1-5; D gene ambiguous. The ends were cut back, 0 bases at V and 5 bases at J, with 8 bases in the middle. The CDR3 loop spans 14 amino acids. Germline lookup yields CDR1 LGHNA and CDR2 YSLEER.

The gene calls are TRBV14 and TRBJ1-2; no firm D call. Trimming left V 3 bases short and J 3 bases short, with 5 bases between. This CDR3 spans 12 amino acids. Germline assignment: CDR1 SGHDN and CDR2 FVKESK. This CDR3 is CASSQVHYGYTF. The DNA for the CDR3 is TGTGCCAGCAGCCAGGTTCACTATGGCTACACCTTC.

The chain carries TRBV18 and TRBJ1-6; 9 bases map to TRBD1. With 3 bases clipped from V and 10 bases from J, the junction kept 4 bases outside the gene matches. Germline values: CDR1 KGHSH, CDR2 LQKENI. There are 14 residues in the CDR3. The CDR3 protein is CASSPDRGYSPLHF. The CDR3 DNA reads as TGTGCCAGCTCACCGGACAGGGGTTACTCACCCCTCCACTTT. The whole variable domain, remainder taken from reference TRBV18 and TRBJ1-6, is NAGVMQNPRHLVRRRGQEARLRCSPMKGHSHVYWYRQLPEEGLKFMVYLQKENIIDESGMPKERFSAEFPKEGPSILRIQQVVRGDSAAYFCASSPDRGYSPLHFGNGTRLTVT.